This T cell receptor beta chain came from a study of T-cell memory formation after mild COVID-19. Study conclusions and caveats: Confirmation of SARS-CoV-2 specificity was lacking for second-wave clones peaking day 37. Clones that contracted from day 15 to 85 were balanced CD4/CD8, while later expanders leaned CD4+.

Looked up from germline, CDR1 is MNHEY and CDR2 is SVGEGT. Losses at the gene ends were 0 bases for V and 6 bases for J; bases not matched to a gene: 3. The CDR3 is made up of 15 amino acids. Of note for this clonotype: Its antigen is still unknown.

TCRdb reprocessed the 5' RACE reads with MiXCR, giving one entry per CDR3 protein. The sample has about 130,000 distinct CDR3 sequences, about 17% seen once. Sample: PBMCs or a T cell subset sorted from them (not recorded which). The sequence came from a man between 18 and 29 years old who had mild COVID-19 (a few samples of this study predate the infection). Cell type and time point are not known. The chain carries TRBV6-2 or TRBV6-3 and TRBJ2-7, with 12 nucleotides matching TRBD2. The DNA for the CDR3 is TGTGCCAGCAGTTACTCGTGGACTAGCGGGGTCGAGCAGTACTTC. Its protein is CASSYSWTSGVEQYF.